Sequencing of this T cell receptor beta chain was carried out in a study of T-cell memory formation after mild COVID-19. Whole-study context: Clusters were largely donor specific.

The authors produced TCR alpha and TCR beta cDNA libraries with sample barcodes and UMIs by 5'RACE using constant-segment primers. TCRdb reprocessed the 5' RACE reads via MiXCR and lists one record per CDR3 protein. The data contain roughly 410,000 distinct CDR3 sequences, less than 25% of them singletons. Overall study results and limits: Day 15 to 85 contracting clones showed balanced CD4/CD8; day 15 to 37 expanders favored CD4+. Some SARS-CoV-2-responding clones were already detected in memory before infection.

This CDR3 has 11 residues. The ends lost 3 bases at V and 8 bases at J; junction bases unmatched: 1. Germline V gives CDR1 DFQATT, CDR2 SNEGSKA (reference sequence). Concerning this clonotype: Antigen: not known.

The sequenced sample consisted of PBMCs or a T cell subset sorted from them (not recorded which). The rearrangement joins TRBV20-1 to TRBJ2-1; 7 bases line up with TRBD1. The TCR sequence derives from an adult woman who had mild COVID-19 (a few samples of this study predate the infection). Cell type and time point are not known. CDR3 DNA: TGCAGTGCTAGGACAGGGTATGAGCAGTTCTTC. Translation gives CSARTGYEQFF.